This entry lists 8 T cell receptor beta chains sequenced from one sample in a study of cytomegalovirus exposure and HLA in healthy donors. Only in-frame clones appear in the TCRdb table, and some are missing; sequencing was by immunoSEQ multiplex PCR. The data hold approximately 65,000 clones, with approximately 90% observed a single time. The sequenced material came from PBMCs. These receptors came from a man aged 18 to 29 in good health and CMV-seronegative.

The chain recombines TRBV28 with TRBJ2-1; 10 bases align to TRBD2. The CDR3 runs to 14 residues. Germline V gene lookup returns CDR1 MDHEN and CDR2 SYDVKM. Unmatched junction bases numbered 2, after V lost 6 bases and J lost 3 bases. CDR3 DNA: TGTGCCAGCAGGGGGACTAGCGTCTACAATGAGCAGTTCTTC. Translation gives CASRGTSVYNEQFF.

The V gene is TRBV28, the J gene TRBJ1-4, with TRBD1 matching 9 bases. Germline lookup yields CDR1 MDHEN and CDR2 SYDVKM. The CDR3 sequence is 15 residues long. J was trimmed by 5 bases and V by 7 bases; bases with no gene match: 8. The CDR3 coding sequence is TGTGCCAGCAACGATTCCGGACAGGGGAATGAAAAACTGTTTTTT. This codes for CASNDSGQGNEKLFF.

This chain joins TRBV7-9 and TRBJ2-3, with TRBD2 matching 7 bases. The CDR3 is 16 residues long. With 4 bases clipped from V and 4 bases from J, the junction kept 11 bases outside the gene matches. CDR1 is SEHNR and CDR2 is FQNEAQ in the germline V gene (reference sequence). This chain's CDR3 is CASSSRRGLLADTQYF. CDR3 nucleotide sequence: TGTGCCAGCAGCTCCCGGCGGGGACTACTTGCAGATACGCAGTATTTT.

The chain employs TRBV11-3 and TRBJ2-7, with D maybe TRBD1 (5 bases). CDR3 size: 15 residues. The V gene's germline CDR1 is SGHNT and CDR2 YENEEA. The germline V and J ends were trimmed by 1 base and 2 bases, with 12 bases remaining between them. CDR3 bases: TGTGCCAGCAGCTTAGGGATAGGGGAAACCTACGAGCAGTACTTC. Encoded protein: CASSLGIGETYEQYF.

This clone was recorded only once. The chain joins TRBV5-8 to TRBJ2-3, with D unclear. Per germline, CDR1 SGHTS and CDR2 YDEGEE. Between the trimmed V and J ends, which lost 0 bases and 5 bases, there was a span of 7 bases. CDR3 length: 13 amino acids. In nucleotides, the CDR3 is TGTGCCAGCAGCTTGGACAGACGAGATACGCAGTATTTT. Translation: CASSLDRRDTQYF.

This rearrangement joins TRBV7-3 to TRBJ2-1; 8 bases are a match to TRBD1. The CDR3 totals 17 residues. The V gene end was trimmed by 5 bases and the J gene end by 4 bases; junction bases not matched to a gene: 13. CDR1 SGHTA and CDR2 FQGTGA come from the germline V gene. CDR3 sequence: CASSLNIGTGKYNEQFF. The DNA of the CDR3 is TGTGCCAGCAGCCTTAATATCGGGACAGGAAAGTACAATGAGCAGTTCTTC.

The rearrangement joins TRBV7-9 to TRBJ2-7, with TRBD2 as a possible D gene (6 bases). This CDR3 is built from 15 residues. CDR1 and CDR2 from the germline V gene are SEHNR and FQNEAQ (reference sequence). V shed 2 bases and J shed 2 bases, with 13 bases lying between them. CDR3 loop: CASSLSAGRTYEQYF. The CDR3 DNA is TGTGCCAGCAGCTTATCTGCGGGAAGGACCTACGAGCAGTACTTC. Variable domain in full (rest from reference TRBV7-9 and TRBJ2-7): DTGVSQNPRHKITKRGQNVTFRCDPISEHNRLYWYRQTLGQGPEFLTYFQNEAQLEKSRLLSDRFSAERPKGSFSTLEIQRTEQGDSAMYLCASSLSAGRTYEQYFGPGTRLTVT.

The chain carries TRBV7-9 and TRBJ2-5, with 8 positions matching TRBD1. Per germline, CDR1 SEHNR and CDR2 FQNEAQ (reference sequence). Unmatched junction bases numbered 3, after V lost 0 bases and J lost 3 bases. The CDR3 length is 15 residues. The CDR3 spells CASSLATGEEETQYF. CDR3 bases: TGTGCCAGCAGCTTAGCGACAGGGGAGGAAGAGACCCAGTACTTC. The full variable domain, completed using reference TRBV7-9 and TRBJ2-5, is DTGVSQNPRHKITKRGQNVTFRCDPISEHNRLYWYRQTLGQGPEFLTYFQNEAQLEKSRLLSDRFSAERPKGSFSTLEIQRTEQGDSAMYLCASSLATGEEETQYFGPGTRLLVL.